The sequence of this T cell receptor (beta chain) was determined in a study of radiotherapy plus CTLA-4 blockade in lung cancer. Profiled with immunoSEQ multiplex PCR; TCRdb holds only in-frame clones, not every one. The sample records over 75,000 clones, around 82% being singletons. The sequence came from a human donor with non-small cell lung cancer who had stable disease on radiotherapy plus ipilimumab. The sequenced sample was peripheral blood, obtained from a patient treated with radiotherapy plus ipilimumab.

This CDR3 is CASSWAGGRSNQPQHF. The DNA of the CDR3 is TGTGCCAGCAGTTGGGCTGGGGGCAGGAGCAATCAGCCCCAGCATTTT. The chain combines TRBV28 with TRBJ1-5; the D gene is possibly TRBD1 (6 bases). Per germline, CDR1 MDHEN and CDR2 SYDVKM. CDR3 size: 16 residues. V dropped 4 bases and J dropped 1 base, with 14 bases sitting between them.